This is a list of T cell receptor beta chains from one sample in a study of T cell repertoires in cytomegalovirus infection. TCRdb ran MiXCR on the reads and lists one entry per CDR3 protein. Altogether a few hundred thousand distinct CDR3 sequences are present, approximately 9.1% being singletons, with the ten largest covering roughly 16%. The sample was PBMCs. These receptor sequences come from a human donor in good health (CMV status not recorded). Some clones in this sample may be carry-over from other donors' samples. Both conserved end residues are part of each CDR3. Each record gives: D gene, J gene, V gene, CDR3 protein. D genes are given only for firm matches.

>NA|TRBJ1-2|TRBV28
CASTPGRNYGYTF
>NA|TRBJ2-3|TRBV6-6
CASSLYYPDTQYF
>TRBD1|TRBJ1-5|TRBV7-2
CASSYRTGETGNQPQHF
>TRBD1|TRBJ1-2|TRBV10-3
CAINSGTGALGYTF
>NA|TRBJ1-4|TRBV7-9
CASTQNEKLFF
>NA|TRBJ1-4|TRBV4-1
CASSQDSGSPEKLFF
>NA|TRBJ2-5|TRBV12-3/TRBV12-4
CASSLDRDWKETQYF
>NA|TRBJ2-5|TRBV7-2
CASMLNKETQYF
>TRBD2|TRBJ2-3|TRBV7-8
CASSLAVAGARTDTQYF
>TRBD1|TRBJ1-1|TRBV13
CASSLSGTGNTEAFF
>NA|TRBJ1-1|TRBV20-1
CSARAFGSPDTEAFF
>NA|TRBJ1-1|TRBV12-3/TRBV12-4
CASSDPDTAVMNTEAFF
>NA|TRBJ1-3|TRBV25-1
CASSSKGRAGNTIYF
>NA|TRBJ1-2|TRBV6-2/TRBV6-3
CASSSRRPGGYGYTF
>NA|TRBJ1-1|TRBV7-2
CASSLAHGGNTEAFF
>TRBD1|TRBJ2-5|TRBV7-2
CASKGTGQPSWETQYF